Listed here are 24 T cell receptor beta chains from one sample, sequenced in a study of cytomegalovirus exposure and HLA in healthy donors. The study ran its PCR with 60 Vbeta and 13 Jbeta primers. Sequenced by immunoSEQ multiplex PCR; TCRdb stores in-frame clones only, minus some. The sample contains about 200,000 clones, approximately 80% of which appear only once. Material for sequencing was PBMCs. Receptor source: a woman under 30 in good health and CMV-seronegative.

The chain employs TRBV4-3 and TRBJ2-5; 8 bases fit TRBD2. CDR3 size: 15 residues. The J segment lost 2 bases and the V segment lost 1 base, leaving 3 bases of the junction unmatched. The germline CDR1 and CDR2 sequences are LGHNA and YSLEER. The CDR3 bases are TGCGCCAGCAGCCAAGGCTTAGCGGGGCAAGAGACCCAGTACTTC. Encoded protein: CASSQGLAGQETQYF.

This clone was observed once. The J gene is TRBJ2-7, the V gene TRBV7-2; TRBD2 aligns across 16 bases. This CDR3 is 16 amino acids long. The V gene's germline CDR1 is SGHTA and CDR2 FQGNSA. Trimming removed 2 bases from V and 5 bases from J; junction bases left unmatched: 3. In DNA, the CDR3 is TGTGCCAGCAGCTTAATCGGGACTAGCGGGAGGGACGAGCAGTACTTC. This codes for CASSLIGTSGRDEQYF. The variable domain in full, completed from reference TRBV7-2 and TRBJ2-7, reads GAGVSQSPSNKVTEKGKDVELRCDPISGHTALYWYRQSLGQGLEFLIYFQGNSAPDKSGLPSDRFSAERTGGSVSTLTIQRTQQEDSAVYLCASSLIGTSGRDEQYFGPGTRLTVT.

The V call is TRBV9, the J call TRBJ1-1; D ambiguous. V was clipped by 3 bases and J by 3 bases, with 12 bases between them. The V gene's germline CDR1 is SGDLS and CDR2 YYNGEE. The CDR3 is made up of 14 amino acids. CDR3 protein: CASSGLVADTEAFF. DNA for the CDR3: TGTGCCAGCAGCGGACTAGTCGCGGACACTGAAGCTTTCTTT.

This chain connects TRBV28 to TRBJ1-2, with TRBD1 identical over 10 bases. V shed 3 bases and J 6 bases; nucleotides not matched to a gene: 4. This CDR3 region has 14 residues. Germline CDR1 reads MDHEN; CDR2 reads SYDVKM. CDR3 amino acids: CASSFDRGLDGYTF. CDR3 DNA sequence: TGTGCCAGCAGTTTCGACAGGGGGCTGGATGGCTACACCTTC.

This sequence joins TRBV7-2 and TRBJ2-7; 9 bases line up with TRBD1. This CDR3 comprises 16 residues. Germline V gene data show CDR1 as SGHTA and CDR2 as FQGNSA. V shed 1 base, J shed 4 bases, and the junction held 8 bases outside the gene matches. For the CDR3, the DNA is TGTGCCAGCAGCTTAGTATCCGGACAGGGGAATTACGAGCAGTACTTC. This encodes CASSLVSGQGNYEQYF.

The V call is TRBV5-6, the J call TRBJ2-7; tentative D call: TRBD1 (6 bases). Germline loops: CDR1 SGHDT, CDR2 YYEEEE. The length of the CDR3 is 16 residues. V lost 0 bases and J 4 bases, leaving 17 bases between the germline ends. CDR3 region: CASSLGQGTRPYEQYF. The CDR3 coding sequence is TGTGCCAGCAGCTTGGGGCAGGGGACCCGACCATACGAGCAGTACTTC.

Concerning this clone itself: The junction differs from germline at one of its ends, possibly a read error. The chain uses TRBV7-9 and TRBJ1-5, with 7 bases that match TRBD1. Germline V gene sequence: CDR1 SEHNR, CDR2 FQNEAQ (reference sequence). The CDR3 runs to 15 residues. In DNA, the CDR3 is TGTTCCAGCAGCTTAGGGGGCCAGCCAAATCAGCCCCAGCATTTT. Its protein product is CSSSLGGQPNQPQHF. Supplemented by reference TRBV7-9 and TRBJ1-5, the full variable domain reads DTGVSQNPRHKITKRGQNVTFRCDPISEHNRLYWYRQTLGQGPEFLTYFQNEAQLEKSRLLSDRFSAERPKGSFSTLEIQRTEQGDSAMYLCSSSLGGQPNQPQHFGDGTRLSIL.

V gene TRBV19 combines with J gene TRBJ2-1, with TRBD2 as a possible D gene (6 bases). CDR3 length equals 16 residues. Germline values: CDR1 LNHDA, CDR2 SQIVND (reference sequence). V gave up 1 base and J gave up 2 bases, with 12 bases separating them. The CDR3 reads CASSIVGGLTYNEQFF. The CDR3 DNA reads TGTGCCAGTAGTATAGTTGGGGGGTTGACCTACAATGAGCAGTTCTTC.

This chain joins TRBV27 and TRBJ1-5, with D tentatively TRBD1 (5 bases). The CDR3 consists of 16 residues. V dropped 4 bases and J dropped 4 bases, with 17 bases sitting between them. CDR1 is MNHEY, CDR2 SMNVEV, per germline (reference sequence). This chain's CDR3 is CASSSYVGVWNQPQHF. As DNA, the CDR3 is TGTGCCAGCAGTTCGTATGTAGGGGTTTGGAATCAGCCCCAGCATTTT.

The chain carries TRBV6-6 and TRBJ1-2; 7 positions agree with TRBD1. The V gene end was trimmed by 5 bases and the J gene end by 0 bases; junction bases not matched to a gene: 9. The CDR3 totals 16 residues. From germline, CDR1 is MNHNY and CDR2 SVGAGI (reference sequence). The CDR3 here is CASSIPGTDSNYGYTF. The CDR3 nucleotides read TGTGCCAGCAGTATTCCGGGGACAGATTCTAACTATGGCTACACCTTC.

This rearrangement joins TRBV4-2 to TRBJ2-6, with 14 bases matching TRBD2. V lost 3 bases and J lost 3; bases outside the gene matches: 7. Germline V gives CDR1 LGHNA, CDR2 YNFKEQ. The CDR3 extends over 19 amino acids. CDR3: CASSHGTSGSSRGANVLTF. DNA for the CDR3: TGTGCCAGCAGCCATGGGACTAGCGGGAGTTCTCGTGGGGCCAACGTCCTGACTTTC.

This chain uses TRBV19 with TRBJ2-5; no clear D gene. V was clipped by 1 base and J by 3 bases, with 3 bases between them. Germline values: CDR1 LNHDA, CDR2 SQIVND (reference sequence). The CDR3 is 12 amino acids. The CDR3 DNA is TGTGCCAGTAGTATAGCGGAAGAGACCCAGTACTTC. Translated, it gives CASSIAEETQYF.

In its sample, this clone was seen once. The chain employs TRBV30 and TRBJ2-1; D is uncertain. CDR1 is GTSNPN and CDR2 is SVGIG in the germline V gene (reference sequence). V shed 0 bases and J shed 5 bases, with 11 bases lying between them. The CDR3 extends over 14 amino acids. CDR3 in DNA: TGTGCCTGGAGTGTATCCTGGCAAGACAATGAGCAGTTCTTC. Amino acid sequence: CAWSVSWQDNEQFF.

The rearrangement uses TRBV4-3 and TRBJ2-1; D remains ambiguous. Looked up from germline, CDR1 is LGHNA and CDR2 is YSLEER. The V gene lost 1 base and the J gene lost 6 bases, with 7 bases spanning the gap. The CDR3 has 13 amino acids. CDR3 DNA: TGCGCCAGCAGCCAAGGGGCCACCAATGAGCAGTTCTTC. Protein sequence: CASSQGATNEQFF.

The chain recombines TRBV7-9 with TRBJ1-1; perhaps TRBD1 as D (6 bases). The germline gives CDR1 SEHNR, CDR2 FQNEAQ (reference sequence). The CDR3 consists of 16 residues. V was pared by 1 base and J by 3 bases, with 15 bases between. CDR3 in amino acids: CASSLVRAGADTEAFF. The CDR3 DNA reads as TGTGCCAGCAGCTTAGTTAGGGCAGGGGCCGACACTGAAGCTTTCTTT.

V and J are TRBV19 and TRBJ1-1, with 7 bases fitting TRBD1. There are 14 residues in the CDR3. Germline trimming cut 5 bases from V and 4 bases from J; bases unmatched to any gene: 7. CDR1 and CDR2 from the germline V gene are LNHDA and SQIVND (reference sequence). The CDR3 sequence: CASSPTGVATEAFF. DNA for the CDR3: TGTGCCAGTAGTCCAACAGGGGTGGCCACTGAAGCTTTCTTT.

This clone has a handful of counts. The chain recombines TRBV9 with TRBJ2-3, with TRBD1 matching over 9 bases. V shed 6 bases and J 6 bases; nucleotides not matched to a gene: 2. The germline V gene has CDR1 SGDLS and CDR2 YYNGEE. The CDR3 loop spans 12 amino acids. CDR3 amino acids: CASNRGLDTQYF. The CDR3, as DNA: TGTGCCAGCAACAGGGGGCTGGATACGCAGTATTTT.

This chain connects TRBV28 to TRBJ2-7; perhaps TRBD1 as D (5 bases). V was pared by 5 bases and J by 1 base, with 15 bases between. CDR1 and CDR2 (germline): MDHEN, SYDVKM. This CDR3 comprises 15 residues. The CDR3 reads CASSRVRAQSYEQYF. Here the CDR3 DNA reads TGTGCCAGCAGTCGCGTCAGGGCACAGTCCTACGAGCAGTACTTC.

In its sample, this clone was seen a few times. This chain joins TRBV6-5 and TRBJ2-6; D is unclear. CDR1 MNHEY and CDR2 SVGAGI come from the germline V gene. V lost 6 bases, J lost 4 bases, and 7 bases lay in between. There are 13 residues in the CDR3. The CDR3 loop is CASSLGGANVLTF. The CDR3 region has the DNA TGTGCCAGCAGCCTCGGGGGGGCCAACGTCCTGACTTTC.

The J gene is TRBJ2-1, the V gene TRBV11-3; D unclear. Trimming stripped 6 bases from V and 2 bases from J, with 14 bases between. The CDR3 runs 15 residues. CDR1 is SGHNT, CDR2 YENEEA, per germline. The CDR3 nucleotides are TGTGCCAGCAGTCCTCGGAGTGCCCCCTACAATGAGCAGTTCTTC. Residues: CASSPRSAPYNEQFF.

In its sample, this clone was seen a few times. The J gene is TRBJ2-3, the V gene TRBV28, with D perhaps matching TRBD2 (6 bases). The length of the CDR3 is 16 residues. Germline CDR1 reads MDHEN; CDR2 reads SYDVKM. Deletions cut 6 bases from V and 2 bases from J, with 18 bases between. CDR3 in amino acids: CASSLQGSGSTDTQYF. CDR3 DNA: TGTGCCAGCAGCCTTCAGGGAAGCGGGTCCACAGATACGCAGTATTTT. The full variable domain, in which reference TRBV28 and TRBJ2-3 provide the parts outside the CDR3, is DVKVTQSSRYLVKRTGEKVFLECVQDMDHENMFWYRQDPGLGLRLIYFSYDVKMKEKGDIPEGYSVSREKKERFSLILESASTNQTSMYLCASSLQGSGSTDTQYFGPGTRLTVL.

This rearrangement joins TRBV7-9 to TRBJ2-7; D is perhaps TRBD1 (6 bases). The CDR3 totals 13 residues. The germline CDR1 and CDR2 sequences are SEHNR and FQNEAQ (reference sequence). The CDR3 nucleotides read TGTTCCAGCAGCAAAGACAGGTCCTACGAGCAGTACGTC. As protein: CSSSKDRSYEQYV.

The V and J genes are TRBV10-2 and TRBJ1-5; 7 positions agree with TRBD1. The V segment lost 7 bases and the J segment 6 bases; nucleotides outside the gene matches: 9. Germline loops: CDR1 WSHSY, CDR2 SAAADI. The CDR3 spans 14 residues. The CDR3 sequence is CASMAAGGGQPQHF. The CDR3 DNA reads as TGCGCCAGCATGGCTGCAGGGGGAGGTCAGCCCCAGCATTTT.

The V gene is TRBV7-9, the J gene TRBJ1-1; 9 bases match TRBD1. The length of the CDR3 is 19 residues. Germline loops: CDR1 SEHNR, CDR2 FQNEAQ (reference sequence). The V and J ends lost 2 bases and 2 bases, in that order; junction bases with no gene match: 15. The CDR3 nucleotides are TGTGCCAGCAGCTTAATTTATGGGGACAGGGTCATCTTAAACACTGAAGCTTTCTTT. Amino acids: CASSLIYGDRVILNTEAFF.